Below are 12 T cell receptor beta chains sequenced from a single sample in a study of T-cell reconstitution after alpha-beta-depleted transplantation in children. Preparation of the TCRbeta library was carried out with unique molecular identifiers. TCRdb fed the PCR reads into MiXCR, producing one record per CDR3 protein. The sample lists 200,000 to 300,000 distinct CDR3 sequences, 20% to 30% occurring once. The specimen comprised PBMCs, mostly from graft donor cells, sampled 360 days after TCRalphabeta/CD19-depleted stem cell transplant. These TCRs come from a female patient aged 2-9 years who had a stem cell transplant for congenital amegakaryocytic thrombocytopenia, so the T cells may come from the graft donor.

The CDR3, as DNA: TGTGCCAGCAGCGAAGGACTAGCGGGAGGGAGACTCCAGTACCAAGAGACCCAGTACTTC. Amino acids: CASSEGLAGGRLQYQETQYF. V gene TRBV7-3 combines with J gene TRBJ2-5, with 15 bases matching TRBD2. The CDR3 length is 20 residues. Per the germline V gene, CDR1 is SGHTA and CDR2 is FQGTGA. The J segment lost 0 bases and the V segment lost 5 bases, leaving 13 bases of the junction unmatched.

This clonotype was recorded a few times. The chain combines TRBV5-6 with TRBJ1-2; D perhaps matches TRBD1 (6 bases). V shed 1 base and J shed 3 bases, with 10 bases lying between them. CDR1 and CDR2 (germline): SGHDT, YYEEEE. The CDR3 is 14 amino acids. The CDR3 spells CASSLNWGHYGYTF. CDR3 nucleotide sequence: TGTGCCAGCAGCTTGAACTGGGGGCACTATGGCTACACCTTC.

The V and J genes are TRBV29-1 and TRBJ2-1, with 9 bases identical to TRBD1. The V gene end was trimmed by 1 base and the J gene end by 5 bases; junction bases not matched to a gene: 3. Germline assignment: CDR1 SQVTM and CDR2 ANQGSEA. The CDR3 has 14 residues. The CDR3 protein is CSVEGDRADNEQFF. In DNA form, the CDR3 reads TGCAGCGTTGAAGGGGACAGGGCTGACAATGAGCAGTTCTTC.

The sample holds a few counts of this clonotype. This sequence joins TRBV28 and TRBJ1-6; D call uncertain. Germline CDR1 is MDHEN and CDR2 is SYDVKM. The CDR3 loop spans 18 amino acids. Deletions cut 3 bases from V and 1 base from J, with 16 bases between. The CDR3 is CASSFSDSGGSYNSPLHF. The DNA for the CDR3 is TGTGCCAGCAGTTTTTCGGACTCAGGAGGGTCCTATAATTCACCCCTCCACTTT.

This clonotype was counted a few times. The CDR3 protein is CASSLRQGARNTEAFF. DNA of the CDR3: TGCGCCAGCAGCTTACGACAGGGGGCGAGGAACACTGAAGCTTTCTTT. This chain uses TRBV5-1 with TRBJ1-1; TRBD1 matches 10 bases. The CDR3 sequence is 16 residues long. Germline V lookup: CDR1 SGHRS, CDR2 YFSETQ. Trimming at V came to 2 bases and at J to 1 base, leaving 5 bases not matched to a gene.

This clonotype was seen only a few times. This chain links TRBV27 with TRBJ2-3; 9 nucleotides align to TRBD2. The CDR3 consists of 17 residues. Unmatched junction bases numbered 8, after V lost 2 bases and J lost 2 bases. CDR1 and CDR2 (germline): MNHEY, SMNVEV (reference sequence). The CDR3 sequence is CASSLLALAGHTDTQYF. CDR3 bases: TGTGCCAGCAGTTTACTCGCGCTAGCGGGACACACAGATACGCAGTATTTT.

V gene TRBV7-9 combines with J gene TRBJ2-3, with a possible D match to TRBD2 (6 bases). The V and J ends lost 5 bases and 0 bases respectively, with 15 bases between them. Germline loops: CDR1 SEHNR, CDR2 FQNEAQ (reference sequence). The CDR3 consists of 16 residues. The DNA of the CDR3 is TGTGCCAGCAGCAAGGATCTGGCGGGAAGCACAGATACGCAGTATTTT. Amino acids: CASSKDLAGSTDTQYF.

CDR3 in amino acids: CASSPRDRETYEQYF. In DNA, the CDR3 is TGTGCCAGCAGCCCCCGGGACAGGGAAACCTACGAGCAGTACTTC. The rearrangement uses TRBV28 and TRBJ2-7, with 9 bases that match TRBD1. Germline V gene sequence: CDR1 MDHEN, CDR2 SYDVKM. The trim removed 6 bases at V and 2 bases at J, leaving 8 bases unmatched. CDR3 size: 15 residues.

This chain's CDR3 is CASSPPGTFSNQPQHF. The CDR3, as DNA: TGTGCCAGCAGTCCCCCCGGGACATTTAGCAATCAGCCCCAGCATTTT. The J gene is TRBJ1-5, the V gene TRBV28, with D perhaps TRBD1 (6 bases). This CDR3 is 16 amino acids long. V shed 5 bases and J shed 0 bases, with 14 bases lying between them. Germline V CDR1 and CDR2: MDHEN, SYDVKM. Full variable domain (outside the CDR3, taken from reference TRBV28 and TRBJ1-5): DVKVTQSSRYLVKRTGEKVFLECVQDMDHENMFWYRQDPGLGLRLIYFSYDVKMKEKGDIPEGYSVSREKKERFSLILESASTNQTSMYLCASSPPGTFSNQPQHFGDGTRLSIL.

There are a few counts of this clonotype. This chain links TRBV6-2 or TRBV6-3 with TRBJ2-2; 7 bases are a match to TRBD2. CDR1 and CDR2 (germline): MNHEY, SVGEGT. CDR3 size: 15 residues. V shed 6 bases, J shed 3 bases, and the junction held 7 bases outside the gene matches. CDR3 coding DNA: TGTGCCAGCAGGCCGGGACTACCGTACACCGGGGAGCTGTTTTTT. Protein sequence: CASRPGLPYTGELFF.

The V gene is TRBV11-2, the J gene TRBJ2-5, with no clear D. The CDR3 totals 12 residues. In germline, CDR1 is SGHAT, CDR2 FQNNGV. The V and J ends lost 0 bases and 7 bases respectively, with 6 bases between them. This CDR3 reads CASSLDRVTQYF. The CDR3 nucleotides are TGTGCCAGCAGCTTAGATCGTGTGACCCAGTACTTC.

This clonotype has just a few counts. The V call is TRBV27, the J call TRBJ2-4; D not certain. Trimming removed 3 bases from V and 0 bases from J, with 12 bases in between. Germline-derived CDR1 and CDR2 are MNHEY and SMNVEV (reference sequence). The CDR3 extends over 16 amino acids. CDR3 amino acids: CASSFSFALAKNIQYF. The CDR3 DNA is TGTGCCAGCAGTTTCTCATTCGCCCTAGCCAAAAACATTCAGTACTTC.